These T cell receptor beta chains were read from a single sample in a study of T cells after posttransplantation cyclophosphamide. Clones were sequenced by immunoSEQ multiplex PCR, and TCRdb holds only the in-frame ones, with some missing. This sample has about 32,000 clones, with 75% to 95% found just once. The specimen sequenced was naive CD4+ T cells sorted from PBMCs. The receptors were sampled from a woman aged 55 to 70 in good health, CMV-negative, and a related stem cell transplant donor. Both conserved end residues are part of each CDR3. A D gene is named only where the DNA matches it firmly. Rows give clone size only sometimes, using once, few, many, or a class for an expanded clone.

j_call: TRBJ1-5; d_call: NA; v_call: TRBV6-5; clone_size: NA; cdr3_nt: TGTGCCAGCAGGACAGGTTATAGCAATCAGCCCCAGCATTTT; cdr3_aa: CASRTGYSNQPQHF
j_call: TRBJ2-3; d_call: NA; v_call: TRBV7-3; clone_size: NA; cdr3_nt: TGTGCCAGCAGCCCCTTAAGCCCAACTACGCAGTATTTT; cdr3_aa: CASSPLSPTTQYF
j_call: TRBJ1-5; d_call: NA; v_call: TRBV2; clone_size: NA; cdr3_nt: TGTGCCAGCAGAGTCGGAGAGGATCAGCCCCAGCATTTT; cdr3_aa: CASRVGEDQPQHF
j_call: TRBJ2-1; d_call: TRBD1; v_call: TRBV29-1; clone_size: NA; cdr3_nt: TGCAGCGTTGAAGGGGCAGGGGGCAATGAGCAGTTCTTC; cdr3_aa: CSVEGAGGNEQFF
j_call: TRBJ1-2; d_call: TRBD1; v_call: TRBV7-9; clone_size: NA; cdr3_nt: TGTGCCAGCAGCTTGGACAGGACCGGCTACACCTTC; cdr3_aa: CASSLDRTGYTF
j_call: TRBJ1-2; d_call: TRBD1; v_call: TRBV5-1; clone_size: NA; cdr3_nt: TGCGCCAGCAGCCCGGGTGCAGGGGGAGGCTATGGCTACACCTTC; cdr3_aa: CASSPGAGGGYGYTF
j_call: TRBJ2-1; d_call: NA; v_call: TRBV9; clone_size: NA; cdr3_nt: TGTGCCAGCAGCGTAGGGGCCAAGGAGCAGTTCTTC; cdr3_aa: CASSVGAKEQFF
j_call: TRBJ2-1; d_call: NA; v_call: TRBV5-6; clone_size: NA; cdr3_nt: TGTGCCAGCAGCTTGGCCCGGAGCGGTTTCTCCTACAATGAGCAGTTCTTC; cdr3_aa: CASSLARSGFSYNEQFF
j_call: TRBJ1-2; d_call: NA; v_call: TRBV30; clone_size: once; cdr3_nt: TGTGCCACACAATGGGCAGGACTAGCTAACTATGGCTACACCTTC; cdr3_aa: CATQWAGLANYGYTF
j_call: TRBJ1-5; d_call: NA; v_call: TRBV7-2; clone_size: NA; cdr3_nt: TGTGCCAGCAGCTTCCCGAGTATAAAACCTGGCGTCAGGGGCCAGCCCCAGCATTTT; cdr3_aa: CASSFPSIKPGVRGQPQHF
j_call: TRBJ1-6; d_call: NA; v_call: TRBV11-3; clone_size: NA; cdr3_nt: TGTGCCAGCCGGGGGAGCTCCTATAATTCACCCCTCCACTTT; cdr3_aa: CASRGSSYNSPLHF